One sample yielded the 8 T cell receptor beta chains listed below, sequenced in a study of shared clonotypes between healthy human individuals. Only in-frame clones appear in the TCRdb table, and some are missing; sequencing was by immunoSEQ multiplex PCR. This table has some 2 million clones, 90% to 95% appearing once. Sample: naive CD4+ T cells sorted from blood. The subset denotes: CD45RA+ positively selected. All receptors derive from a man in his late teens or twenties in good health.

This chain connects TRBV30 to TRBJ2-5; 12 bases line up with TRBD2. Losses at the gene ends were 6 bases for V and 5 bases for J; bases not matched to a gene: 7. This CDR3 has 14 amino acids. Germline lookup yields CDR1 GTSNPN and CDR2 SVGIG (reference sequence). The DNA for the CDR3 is TGTGCCTGCCGGACTAGCGGGAAGGCGGAGACCCAGTACTTC. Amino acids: CACRTSGKAETQYF.

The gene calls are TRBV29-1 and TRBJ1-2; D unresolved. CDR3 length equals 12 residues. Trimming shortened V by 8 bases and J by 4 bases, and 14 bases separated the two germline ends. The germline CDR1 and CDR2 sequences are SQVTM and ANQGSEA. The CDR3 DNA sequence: TGCAGCTCTGGAGGTTTGGGCTATGGCTACACCTTC. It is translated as CSSGGLGYGYTF.

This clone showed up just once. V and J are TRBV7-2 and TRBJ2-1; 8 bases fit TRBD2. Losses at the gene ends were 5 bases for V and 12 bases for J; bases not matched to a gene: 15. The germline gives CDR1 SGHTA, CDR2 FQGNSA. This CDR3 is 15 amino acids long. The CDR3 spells CASSPRLAPEGAQFF. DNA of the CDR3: TGTGCCAGCAGCCCAAGACTAGCGCCCGAAGGTGCGCAGTTCTTC.

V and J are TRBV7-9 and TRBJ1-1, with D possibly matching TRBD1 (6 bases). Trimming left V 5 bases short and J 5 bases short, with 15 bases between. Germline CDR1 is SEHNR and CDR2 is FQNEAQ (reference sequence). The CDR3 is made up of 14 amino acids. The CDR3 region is CASSGPGGGTEAFF. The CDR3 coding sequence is TGTGCCAGCAGCGGGCCCGGAGGGGGGACTGAAGCTTTCTTT.

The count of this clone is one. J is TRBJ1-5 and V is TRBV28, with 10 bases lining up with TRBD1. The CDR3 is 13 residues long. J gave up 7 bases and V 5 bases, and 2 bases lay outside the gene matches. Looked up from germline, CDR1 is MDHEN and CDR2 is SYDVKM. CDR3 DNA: TGTGCCAGCAGTGGGACAGGGGTCCAGCCCCAGCATTTT. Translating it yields CASSGTGVQPQHF.

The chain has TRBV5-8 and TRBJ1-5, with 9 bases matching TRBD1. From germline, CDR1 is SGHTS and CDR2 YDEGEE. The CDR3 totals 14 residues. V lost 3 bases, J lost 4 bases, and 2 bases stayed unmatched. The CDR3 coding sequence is TGTGCCAGCAGCTGGGACAGGGTTAATCAGCCCCAGCATTTT. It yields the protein CASSWDRVNQPQHF.

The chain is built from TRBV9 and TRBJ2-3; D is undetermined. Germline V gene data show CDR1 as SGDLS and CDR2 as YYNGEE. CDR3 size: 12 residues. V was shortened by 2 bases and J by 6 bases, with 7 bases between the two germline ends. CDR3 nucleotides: TGTGCCAGCAGCGTCCCCTCGGATACGCAGTATTTT. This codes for CASSVPSDTQYF.

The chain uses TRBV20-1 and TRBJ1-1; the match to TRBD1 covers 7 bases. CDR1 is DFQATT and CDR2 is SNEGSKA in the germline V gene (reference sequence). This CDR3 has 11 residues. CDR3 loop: CGTDSNTEAFF. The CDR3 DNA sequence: TGCGGGACAGATTCGAACACTGAAGCTTTCTTT.